This T cell receptor (beta chain) was recorded in a study of T cells in Graves' hyperthyroidism and ophthalmopathy (dated by TCRdb to between 2017 and 2020). Study-level background: Peripheral blood was collected at initial diagnosis, before any treatment. To identify distinguishing TCR V-J signatures, a discovery cohort of 100 or so patients was used, comprising 43 with Graves' ophthalmopathy and roughly 60 with stable Graves' hyperthyroidism. Prospective prediction of ophthalmopathy was tested in an independent validation cohort of fewer than 20 hyperthyroidism patients and some 17 patients who later progressed to ophthalmopathy. The approximately 98 discovery patients were randomly divided into training and test sets at a 7:3 ratio. Thyroid tissue and blood T-cell repertoires from six Graves' hyperthyroidism patients were also compared in the study. Once sampling was done, hyperthyroidism patients were given methimazole at a starting dose of 30 mg daily, whereas ophthalmopathy patients were given high-dose intravenous methylprednisolone. The paper reports TCR Vbeta CDR3 sequencing of 135 peripheral blood samples: fewer than 50 ophthalmopathy, roughly 80 hyperthyroidism and 17 progressor patients. The paper's findings and limits, for the study overall: Sample size was not statistically predetermined, and blinding of investigators to group allocation was not performed. Blood samples also contained most of the expanded thyroid clonotypes (frequency above 0.001), which suggests that blood repertoires may reflect thyroid immune responses. A 13 V-J signature model separated ophthalmopathy from stable hyperthyroidism, with approximately 86% sensitivity and roughly 82% specificity in cross-validation and 80%/75% in testing. During validation, the model predicted progression to ophthalmopathy a median of approximately six months ahead of onset, with roughly 65% sensitivity and 72% to 80% specificity.

The sample holds many counts of this clonotype. There is no known antigen for this receptor. It has no much larger one-base neighbor in the sample; base qualities were not kept. The germline ends are 15 bases apart after V is trimmed by 9 bases and J by 9 bases. The CDR3 has 12 amino acids, counting the end cysteine and phenylalanine. The entry retains the CDR3 DNA only, 36 bases that are in frame from base 1. According to the germline V gene (reference sequence), CDR1 reads MNHEY and CDR2 reads SMNVEV. Graves' hyperthyroidism was defined as stable when no progression to ophthalmopathy occurred over 18 months of follow-up. The hyperthyroidism patients were between 18 and 65 years old and newly diagnosed, with a disease duration of less than 2 months. Patients with uncontrolled infections, other autoimmune diseases, pregnancy or lactation were excluded. Clinical symptoms, serum thyroxine and TRAb, thyroid ultrasound, and orbital computed tomography formed the basis for the diagnoses. PBMCs were isolated from roughly 10 ml of fresh peripheral blood by Ficoll-Paque density gradient centrifugation. Total RNA was extracted using Trizol reagent, and RNA quality was assessed on an Agilent 2100 Bioanalyzer.

TCR beta CDR3 regions were amplified from RNA transcripts. The first round of RT-PCR for the TCR CDR3 was performed with the HTBI primer set and the Qiagen OneStep RT-PCR kit. Libraries were constructed in a second round of multiplex PCR, after which size selection and purification were performed. The libraries were sequenced on an Illumina HiSeq2000 using paired-end 100 bp reads. Per the original workflow: SOAPnuke was used to process the raw data, with reads discarded if the reads contained adapters or uncalled bases, had a mean Phred below 15, or lacked an exact constant-primer or identifier match. COPE v1.2.5 was used to merge the high-quality paired reads, and each unique nucleotide sequence was defined as a clonotype. Clonotypes were aligned to IMGT TRBV, TRBD and TRBJ reference segments using MiTCR v1.1. The analysis included only V-J combinations with a frequency above 0.0001, which together covered approximately 99% of the repertoires. The TCS score was defined as the ratio of F50 (clonal expansion) to E x V (chaos), calculated using BLOSUM62-based TCRdist between CDR3 peptides within each V-J. Welch's t-statistics and random forest reduced fewer than 550 V-J features to roughly 13, which were used in a naive Bayes classifier (R e1071). TCRdb reran the public reads through fastp at Q25 and MiXCR, keeping productive beta chains. Every CDR3 protein is listed once, alongside the most common genes and DNA of its rows. The V and J calls, along with clone size, are taken from TCRdb and not from the paper's own processing. This sample gives 400,000 to 500,000 distinct CDR3 sequences in total; about 15% of them show up just once. In total, the top ten clones hold 15% to 20% of the sample.

Sequencing input: blood. The TCR was taken from a woman between 18 and 30 years old with Graves' hyperthyroidism. The sequence is built from TRBV27 and TRBJ2-1; TRBD2 is perhaps the D gene, given 5 matching bases. The CDR3 reads CASYGERREQFF. DNA sequence: TGTGCCAGTTACGGGGAACGGCGTGAGCAGTTCTTC.